Detailed here is one T cell receptor (beta chain). Its antigen remains unidentified. The data stem from a study of PD-1 blockade in classical Hodgkin lymphoma. The sample's time point: cycle 4 day 1 (C4D1), after five to seven weeks of nivolumab. All trial patients relapsed after autologous stem cell transplantation. Complete response, partial response or progressive disease constituted the best response categories observed. The repertoire was sequenced with immunoSEQ multiplex PCR; TCRdb's copy has only in-frame clones and lacks some. The sample yields about 21,000 clones, about 68% seen once. Germline V CDR1 and CDR2: LNHNV, YYDKDF (reference sequence). Losses at the gene ends were 0 bases for V and 2 bases for J; bases not matched to a gene: 14. The CDR3 is 19 amino acids. General study results and limits: Relative to healthy donors, newly diagnosed patients reportedly had lower baseline TCR diversity, which was reported as lower still in relapsed/refractory patients. It was among complete responders that baseline diversity resembled that of newly diagnosed patients.

This TCR was recovered from a human donor with classical Hodgkin lymphoma. Sequenced here: peripheral blood mononuclear cells (PBMCs), sampled before the fourth cycle of nivolumab. The rearrangement joins TRBV15 to TRBJ2-5; TRBD2 matches 8 bases. The CDR3 DNA reads as TGTGCCACCAGCAGAGATCCGCGCGGGGGGCGGGGAGATCAAGAGACCCAGTACTTC. Protein product: CATSRDPRGGRGDQETQYF. The full variable domain, rest sourced from reference TRBV15 and TRBJ2-5, is DAMVIQNPRYQVTQFGKPVTLSCSQTLNHNVMYWYQQKSSQAPKLLFHYYDKDFNNEADTPDNFQSRRPNTSFCFLDIRSPGLGDTAMYLCATSRDPRGGRGDQETQYFGPGTRLLVL.